Reported below is one T cell receptor beta chain. What it recognizes is unknown. The assay was immunoSEQ multiplex PCR, and TCRdb's table has in-frame clones only and misses some. Among under 25,000 clones listed, roughly 80% were seen once. This record belongs to a study of CD4 T cells in relation to SARS-CoV-2 and coronaviruses. Study-wide results and limits: About 65% of donors had memory CD4+ clonotypes crossrecognizing SARS-CoV-2 and common cold coronavirus spike. No donor gave both pre-pandemic and post-infection samples.

The unexposed donors gave CD4+ T cells in 2011-2018, prior to COVID-19. The cells were cultured for less than twelve days before CD4+ T cells were isolated. With 5 bases removed from V and 5 bases from J, the gap between germline ends came to 12 bases. The CDR3 length is 13 residues. Germline CDR1 and CDR2: LGHDT and YNNKEL (reference sequence). The specimen was CD4+ T cells from PBMCs, cultured in vitro. The sequence was obtained from a human donor in good health. This sequence joins TRBV3-1 (or the pseudogene TRBV3-2) and TRBJ2-5, with D possibly matching TRBD2 (6 bases). The CDR3: CASSSRGRETQYF. DNA of the CDR3: TGTGCCAGCAGCAGTAGAGGGAGGGAGACCCAGTACTTC.